A selection of T cell receptor beta chains follows, all from one sample in a study of blood T cell repertoires in COVID-19. The protocol was immunoSEQ multiplex PCR, while the TCRdb copy is restricted to in-frame clones and leaves out a portion. The sample lists around 150,000 clones; around 93% were seen once. The specimen sequenced was peripheral blood. These receptors were taken from a man younger than 45 with COVID-19, enrolled during active disease. The CDR3 runs from the conserved cysteine through the conserved F or W. The D gene is left open where the match is weak. A row's size may be missing; if present it is once, few, many or a size class.

CDR3 length: 14
J gene: TRBJ2-2
V gene: TRBV5-6
clone size: .
D gene: .
CDR3 DNA: TGTGCCAGCAGCTTGCCCCCACTCACCGGGGAGCTGTTTTTT
CDR3 protein: CASSLPPLTGELFF

CDR3 length: 13
J gene: TRBJ2-1
V gene: TRBV24-1
clone size: once
D gene: TRBD2
CDR3 DNA: TGTGCCACCCGGGCTAGCGGTTACAATGAGCAGTTCTTC
CDR3 protein: CATRASGYNEQFF

CDR3 length: 14
J gene: TRBJ1-5
V gene: TRBV4-3
clone size: .
D gene: .
CDR3 DNA: TGCGCCAGCAGCCACAGGGGTTCTAATCAGCCCCAGCATTTT
CDR3 protein: CASSHRGSNQPQHF

CDR3 length: 15
J gene: TRBJ1-6
V gene: TRBV10-3
clone size: .
D gene: .
CDR3 DNA: TGTGCCATCAGGAAAGAACAGGGAATTAATTCACCCCTCCACTTT
CDR3 protein: CAIRKEQGINSPLHF

CDR3 length: 15
J gene: TRBJ1-5
V gene: TRBV4-3
clone size: .
D gene: .
CDR3 DNA: TGCGCCAGCAGCCAAGAACCGGTTAGCAATCAGCCCCAGCATTTT
CDR3 protein: CASSQEPVSNQPQHF

CDR3 length: 14
J gene: TRBJ2-1
V gene: TRBV18
clone size: few
D gene: .
CDR3 DNA: TGTGCCAGCTCACCACCGGAGGGGGCGAGTGAGCAGTTCTTC
CDR3 protein: CASSPPEGASEQFF

CDR3 length: 15
J gene: TRBJ2-7
V gene: TRBV27
clone size: .
D gene: .
CDR3 DNA: TGTGCCAGCAGTTTAGAGTTCAGGCAAATCTACGAGCAGTACTTC
CDR3 protein: CASSLEFRQIYEQYF

CDR3 length: 12
J gene: TRBJ2-3
V gene: TRBV6-2/TRBV6-3
clone size: once
D gene: .
CDR3 DNA: TGTGCCAGCAGCCCCAGTTCAGATACGCAGTATTTT
CDR3 protein: CASSPSSDTQYF

CDR3 length: 13
J gene: TRBJ1-1
V gene: TRBV3-1/TRBV3-2
clone size: .
D gene: .
CDR3 DNA: TGTGCCAGCAGCCAAGGGCCGAACACTGAAGCTTTCTTT
CDR3 protein: CASSQGPNTEAFF

CDR3 length: 13
J gene: TRBJ2-7
V gene: TRBV28
clone size: .
D gene: .
CDR3 DNA: TGTGCCAGCAGCAACCCGGACTACTACGAGCAGTACTTC
CDR3 protein: CASSNPDYYEQYF

CDR3 length: 15
J gene: TRBJ1-1
V gene: TRBV28
clone size: .
D gene: .
CDR3 DNA: TGTGCCAGCAGTTTAGCAGGGGCTGGGAACACTGAAGCTTTCTTT
CDR3 protein: CASSLAGAGNTEAFF

CDR3 length: 20
J gene: TRBJ2-1
V gene: TRBV3-1/TRBV3-2
clone size: once
D gene: TRBD1
CDR3 DNA: TGTGCCAGCAGCCAAGCCGCGGACAGGGGGGTCCTCAGCTCCTACAATGAGCAGTTCTTC
CDR3 protein: CASSQAADRGVLSSYNEQFF

CDR3 length: 15
J gene: TRBJ2-7
V gene: TRBV19
clone size: once
D gene: TRBD1
CDR3 DNA: TGTGCCAGTAGTAGCCAGACAGGGGTGGCCTACGAGCAGTACTTC
CDR3 protein: CASSSQTGVAYEQYF

CDR3 length: 15
J gene: TRBJ1-1
V gene: TRBV19
clone size: .
D gene: TRBD1
CDR3 DNA: TGTGCCAGTAGTCTCTATTCACAGGGGCAAACTGAAGCTTTCTTT
CDR3 protein: CASSLYSQGQTEAFF

CDR3 length: 16
J gene: TRBJ2-5
V gene: TRBV7-9
clone size: .
D gene: .
CDR3 DNA: TGTGCCAGCAGCCGGCGAGGTTATCAGAGGGAAGAGACCCAGTACTTC
CDR3 protein: CASSRRGYQREETQYF

CDR3 length: 17
J gene: TRBJ1-1
V gene: TRBV7-5
clone size: .
D gene: .
CDR3 DNA: TGTGCCAGAAGCCCGAACCGACCGGGGACAGGGACCACTGAAGCTTTCTTT
CDR3 protein: CARSPNRPGTGTTEAFF

CDR3 length: 16
J gene: TRBJ1-3
V gene: TRBV15
clone size: once
D gene: TRBD1
CDR3 DNA: TGTGCCACCAGCAGATACCGGGACAGCTCTGGAAACACCATATATTTT
CDR3 protein: CATSRYRDSSGNTIYF

CDR3 length: 16
J gene: TRBJ2-5
V gene: TRBV20-1
clone size: .
D gene: .
CDR3 DNA: TGCAGTGCTAGTCACCGGGGGTGGATTGGAACGGAGACCCAGTACTTC
CDR3 protein: CSASHRGWIGTETQYF

CDR3 length: 12
J gene: TRBJ2-1
V gene: TRBV24-1
clone size: .
D gene: TRBD1
CDR3 DNA: TGTGCCACCTCGGGACAGGGCAATGAGCAGTTCTTC
CDR3 protein: CATSGQGNEQFF

CDR3 length: 14
J gene: TRBJ1-1
V gene: TRBV11-2
clone size: .
D gene: TRBD1
CDR3 DNA: TGTGCCAGCAGCCTTACAGGGGTGGGCACTGAAGCTTTCTTT
CDR3 protein: CASSLTGVGTEAFF

CDR3 length: 15
J gene: TRBJ2-2
V gene: TRBV27
clone size: once
D gene: .
CDR3 DNA: TGTGCCAGCATGAGGATACCAGAACACACCGGGGAGCTGTTTTTT
CDR3 protein: CASMRIPEHTGELFF

CDR3 length: 16
J gene: TRBJ1-1
V gene: TRBV28
clone size: .
D gene: TRBD1
CDR3 DNA: TGTGCCAGCAACCCGTACAGGGGGGTGGTGAACACTGAAGCTTTCTTT
CDR3 protein: CASNPYRGVVNTEAFF

CDR3 length: 15
J gene: TRBJ1-6
V gene: TRBV7-2
clone size: .
D gene: .
CDR3 DNA: TGTGCCAGCAGCCTAACCGGGACCTATAATTCACCCCTCCACTTT
CDR3 protein: CASSLTGTYNSPLHF

CDR3 length: 18
J gene: TRBJ2-6
V gene: TRBV3-1/TRBV3-2
clone size: .
D gene: .
CDR3 DNA: TGTGCCAGCAGCCCACAGGACGGAACTGGCTCTGGGGCCAACGTCCTGACTTTC
CDR3 protein: CASSPQDGTGSGANVLTF

CDR3 length: 13
J gene: TRBJ2-7
V gene: TRBV5-5
clone size: .
D gene: TRBD1
CDR3 DNA: TGTGCCAGCAGCTTTGACAGGGGGCACGAGCAGTACTTC
CDR3 protein: CASSFDRGHEQYF

CDR3 length: 15
J gene: TRBJ2-1
V gene: TRBV29-1
clone size: .
D gene: TRBD2
CDR3 DNA: TGCAGCGTTGAAGTCGGGCTAGCGGGAGTCGGTGAGCAGTTCTTC
CDR3 protein: CSVEVGLAGVGEQFF

CDR3 length: 15
J gene: TRBJ2-1
V gene: TRBV7-9
clone size: .
D gene: TRBD2
CDR3 DNA: TGTGCCAGCAGGCCAACTAGCGAAATATACAATGAGCAGTTCTTC
CDR3 protein: CASRPTSEIYNEQFF

CDR3 length: 13
J gene: TRBJ2-1
V gene: TRBV7-8
clone size: few
D gene: TRBD1
CDR3 DNA: TGTGCCAGCAGTGGGACAGCTAACAATGAGCAGTTCTTC
CDR3 protein: CASSGTANNEQFF

CDR3 length: 15
J gene: TRBJ1-2
V gene: TRBV28
clone size: .
D gene: .
CDR3 DNA: TGTGCCAGCAGGGAGTCGACAGGTATAAACTATGGCTACACCTTC
CDR3 protein: CASRESTGINYGYTF

CDR3 length: 14
J gene: TRBJ1-2
V gene: TRBV6-2/TRBV6-3
clone size: .
D gene: .
CDR3 DNA: TGTGCCAGCAGTCTCCGCGGGGGTGACTATGGCTACACCTTC
CDR3 protein: CASSLRGGDYGYTF

CDR3 length: 14
J gene: TRBJ2-1
V gene: TRBV19
clone size: .
D gene: TRBD2
CDR3 DNA: TGTGCCAGTAGGGGACTAGCGGGAGTTCGTGAGCAGTTCTTC
CDR3 protein: CASRGLAGVREQFF

CDR3 length: 14
J gene: TRBJ2-2
V gene: TRBV6-5
clone size: once
D gene: .
CDR3 DNA: TGTGCCAGCAGTTACTCGGGGGGCACCGGGGAGCTGTTTTTT
CDR3 protein: CASSYSGGTGELFF

CDR3 length: 15
J gene: TRBJ1-6
V gene: TRBV7-2
clone size: .
D gene: .
CDR3 DNA: TGTGCCAGCAGTTTTTCCTTAGGGGCTGATTCACCCCTCCACTTT
CDR3 protein: CASSFSLGADSPLHF

CDR3 length: 14
J gene: TRBJ1-1
V gene: TRBV7-9
clone size: .
D gene: TRBD1
CDR3 DNA: TGTGCCAGCACCTCCGGGACAGCGAACACTGAAGCTTTCTTT
CDR3 protein: CASTSGTANTEAFF

CDR3 length: 18
J gene: TRBJ2-3
V gene: TRBV3-1/TRBV3-2
clone size: few
D gene: TRBD2
CDR3 DNA: TGTGCCAGCGCTGGAGTAGGAATGACTAGCGGGGGAACAGATACGCAGTATTTT
CDR3 protein: CASAGVGMTSGGTDTQYF

CDR3 length: 15
J gene: TRBJ1-3
V gene: TRBV10-1
clone size: .
D gene: TRBD1
CDR3 DNA: TGCGCCAGCTGGACAGGGTCGATTAGGGGAAACACCATATATTTT
CDR3 protein: CASWTGSIRGNTIYF

CDR3 length: 12
J gene: TRBJ2-1
V gene: TRBV13
clone size: .
D gene: TRBD1
CDR3 DNA: TGTGCCAGCAGCCCTGACAGGGGACAGCAGTTCTTC
CDR3 protein: CASSPDRGQQFF

CDR3 length: 16
J gene: TRBJ2-7
V gene: TRBV7-2
clone size: .
D gene: TRBD1
CDR3 DNA: TGTGCCAGCAGCTTAGGGATGGGACAGGGGCCCTACGAGCAGTACTTC
CDR3 protein: CASSLGMGQGPYEQYF

CDR3 length: 17
J gene: TRBJ1-6
V gene: TRBV18
clone size: .
D gene: TRBD1
CDR3 DNA: TGTGCCAGCTCACCCACTGGGGGCAGGGGGCATAATTCACCCCTCCACTTT
CDR3 protein: CASSPTGGRGHNSPLHF

CDR3 length: 15
J gene: TRBJ2-1
V gene: TRBV19
clone size: once
D gene: TRBD2
CDR3 DNA: TGTGCCAGTAGTATCGTACTAGCGGGAGAGAGTGAGCAGTTCTTC
CDR3 protein: CASSIVLAGESEQFF

CDR3 length: 14
J gene: TRBJ2-6
V gene: TRBV7-2
clone size: once
D gene: .
CDR3 DNA: TGTGCCAGCGGCGGGTTCTCTGGGGCCAACGTCCTGACTTTC
CDR3 protein: CASGGFSGANVLTF

CDR3 length: 15
J gene: TRBJ2-1
V gene: TRBV7-6
clone size: .
D gene: .
CDR3 DNA: TGTGCCAGCAGCTTAGCAGCTCAGGGTAGCAATGAGCAGTTCTTC
CDR3 protein: CASSLAAQGSNEQFF

CDR3 length: 14
J gene: TRBJ2-1
V gene: TRBV19
clone size: .
D gene: TRBD1
CDR3 DNA: TGTGCCAGTCGAGGGGACAGGGGGTACAATGAGCAGTTCTTC
CDR3 protein: CASRGDRGYNEQFF

CDR3 length: 15
J gene: TRBJ2-7
V gene: TRBV27
clone size: .
D gene: TRBD1
CDR3 DNA: TGTGCCAGCAGCCCCGAGCCGGGACAGACCTACGAGCAGTACTTC
CDR3 protein: CASSPEPGQTYEQYF

CDR3 length: 13
J gene: TRBJ1-2
V gene: TRBV7-2
clone size: .
D gene: TRBD1
CDR3 DNA: TGTGCCAGCAGCCAGGACAGGGATTCAGGCTACACCTTC
CDR3 protein: CASSQDRDSGYTF

CDR3 length: 16
J gene: TRBJ1-2
V gene: TRBV7-4
clone size: .
D gene: TRBD1
CDR3 DNA: TGTGCCAGCAGCTCGACCGGGGACAGGGTTAACTATGGCTACACCTTC
CDR3 protein: CASSSTGDRVNYGYTF

CDR3 length: 16
J gene: TRBJ1-3
V gene: TRBV7-2
clone size: few
D gene: .
CDR3 DNA: TGTGCCAGCAGCTTAATCTTCACTGACTCTGGAAACACCATATATTTT
CDR3 protein: CASSLIFTDSGNTIYF

CDR3 length: 16
J gene: TRBJ2-4
V gene: TRBV6-2/TRBV6-3
clone size: .
D gene: .
CDR3 DNA: TGTGCCAGCAGTTACTCGGGTGGACTAGCCAAAAACATTCAGTACTTC
CDR3 protein: CASSYSGGLAKNIQYF

CDR3 length: 14
J gene: TRBJ1-1
V gene: TRBV18
clone size: .
D gene: TRBD1
CDR3 DNA: TGTGCCAGCTCGCCGGACAGGGATGGTCCTGAAGCTTTCTTT
CDR3 protein: CASSPDRDGPEAFF